The 5 T cell receptor beta chains below come from one sample, sequenced in a study of T cells in Graves' hyperthyroidism and ophthalmopathy. The CDR3 regions of TCR beta were amplified from RNA transcripts. An initial round of RT-PCR targeting the TCR CDR3 relied on the HTBI primer set. TCRdb analysed the multiplex PCR reads with MiXCR anew, one entry per CDR3 protein. The sample includes a few hundred thousand distinct CDR3 sequences, 22% of them seen just once. The sequenced sample consisted of blood. Receptors originate from an older woman with Graves' ophthalmopathy.

This clonotype was counted only a few times. This chain joins TRBV27 and TRBJ2-7; 7 positions agree with TRBD2. J gave up 7 bases and V 0 bases, and 6 bases lay outside the gene matches. Germline V CDR1 and CDR2: MNHEY, SMNVEV (reference sequence). The CDR3 runs to 14 residues. The CDR3 loop is CASSLSIGGGEQYF. CDR3 nucleotide sequence: TGTGCCAGCAGTTTATCGATTGGCGGGGGTGAGCAGTACTTC.

The V and J genes are TRBV20-1 and TRBJ1-1; TRBD1 matches 8 bases. The CDR3 has 13 residues. V lost 3 bases to trimming and J lost 5 bases; unmatched junction nucleotides: 5. Germline V lookup: CDR1 DFQATT, CDR2 SNEGSKA (reference sequence). The CDR3 sequence: CSASQGAWTEAFF. CDR3 bases: TGCAGTGCTAGCCAGGGGGCTTGGACTGAAGCTTTCTTT.

The CDR3 region has the DNA TGTGCCAGCAGCCCACAGGGTCCCACTAACTATGGCTACACCTTC. It is translated as CASSPQGPTNYGYTF. This rearrangement joins TRBV7-2 to TRBJ1-2, with D possibly TRBD1 on 6 matching bases. Deletions cut 5 bases from V and 0 bases from J, with 13 bases between. This CDR3 comprises 15 residues. CDR1 and CDR2 (germline): SGHTA, FQGNSA.

This clonotype was detected a few times. The gene calls are TRBV6-2 or TRBV6-3 and TRBJ1-5; 8 bases line up with TRBD1. Looked up from germline, CDR1 is MNHEY and CDR2 is SVGEGT. This CDR3 contains 14 residues. The J segment lost 7 bases and the V segment lost 7 bases, leaving 9 bases of the junction unmatched. The CDR3 spells CASTFQGAGQPQHF. Written as DNA, the CDR3 is TGTGCCAGCACCTTCCAGGGGGCAGGGCAGCCCCAGCATTTT.

V is TRBV2 and J is TRBJ2-1, with 11 bases identical to TRBD2. J gave up 2 bases and V 7 bases, and 7 bases lay outside the gene matches. The germline V gene has CDR1 SNHLY and CDR2 FYNNEI. The CDR3 consists of 16 residues. DNA of the CDR3: TGTGCCAGCATCCCACCTAGCGGGAGGCCCTACAATGAGCAGTTCTTC. Its protein product is CASIPPSGRPYNEQFF.